These 13 T cell receptor beta chains came from one sample sequenced in a study of shared clonotypes between healthy human individuals. This table comes from immunoSEQ multiplex PCR, and its TCRdb copy is limited to in-frame clones, with some not included. The repertoire consists of nearly 2 million clones, with over 85% occurring once and the leading ten covering 1.2%. As defined, naive CD8 cells were CD45RO-negative and positively selected for CCR7, with terminally differentiated effector memory CD45RA+ cells excluded. Sequencing was done on a sample of naive CD8+ T cells sorted from blood. The receptors originated from a man younger than 30 in good health.

V gene TRBV30 combines with J gene TRBJ2-1; maybe TRBD2 (7 bases). The CDR3 is made up of 13 amino acids. Germline V gene data show CDR1 as GTSNPN and CDR2 as SVGIG (reference sequence). V was cut by 2 bases and J by 7 bases, with 12 bases left in between. CDR3 sequence reads: CAWSRGGRNEQFF. The CDR3 DNA follows: TGTGCCTGGAGTAGGGGGGGCCGTAATGAGCAGTTCTTC.

This clone was counted a single time. The CDR3 region has the DNA TGCGCCAGCAGTCGCGTAGGGGCCGAGCAGTACTTC. Protein product: CASSRVGAEQYF. The gene calls are TRBV5-1 and TRBJ2-7, with D possibly matching TRBD1 (5 bases). Trimming shortened V by 5 bases and J by 6 bases, and 12 bases separated the two germline ends. The CDR3 runs 12 residues. CDR1 is SGHRS, CDR2 YFSETQ, per germline.

This chain joins TRBV30 and TRBJ2-5; TRBD1 is a possible D gene (6 bases). The V end was cut by 5 bases, the J end by 2 bases, with 12 bases between. The CDR3 is made up of 13 amino acids. The germline V gene encodes CDR1 GTSNPN and CDR2 SVGIG (reference sequence). CDR3 sequence reads: CAWCGRGQETQYF. The CDR3 DNA reads as TGTGCCTGGTGCGGCAGGGGTCAAGAGACCCAGTACTTC.

This clone came up once. V usage is TRBV28 and J usage is TRBJ2-3, with D possibly matching TRBD1 (5 bases). There are 16 residues in the CDR3. The V end was cut by 2 bases, the J end by 4 bases, with 16 bases between. Per germline, CDR1 MDHEN and CDR2 SYDVKM. The CDR3, as DNA: TGTGCCAGCAGTTTAAGGGGCGTGATAGCAGCAGATACGCAGTATTTT. It is translated as CASSLRGVIAADTQYF.

V and J are TRBV6-5 and TRBJ2-7, with 7 bases fitting TRBD1. The trim removed 0 bases at V and 7 bases at J, leaving 3 bases unmatched. The CDR3 has 13 residues. Germline CDR1 reads MNHEY; CDR2 reads SVGAGI. CDR3 sequence: CASSYSAQGEQYF. CDR3 nucleotide sequence: TGTGCCAGCAGTTACTCAGCACAGGGGGAGCAGTACTTC.

This clone was seen just once. The rearrangement links TRBV30 to TRBJ1-1, with D hard to call. With 5 bases removed from V and 4 bases from J, the gap between germline ends came to 14 bases. Germline CDR1 and CDR2: GTSNPN and SVGIG (reference sequence). The CDR3 has 13 residues. The CDR3 DNA follows: TGTGCCTGGGACTTTGGGGTGGGCACTGAAGCTTTCTTT. Amino acid sequence: CAWDFGVGTEAFF.

A word on this clone: The same CDR3 also results from other DNA sequences found in this sample. The chain recombines TRBV6-5 with TRBJ2-5, with D hard to call. CDR3 length equals 13 residues. Germline V lookup: CDR1 MNHEY, CDR2 SVGAGI. Trimming cost V 2 bases and J 5 bases, with 9 bases left between them. CDR3 amino acids: CASSYGLEETQYF. Written as DNA, the CDR3 is TGTGCCAGCAGTTACGGCCTAGAGGAGACCCAGTACTTC.

The chain links TRBV28 to TRBJ1-5, with D unresolved. Deletions cut 6 bases from V and 5 bases from J, with 8 bases between. Germline V lookup: CDR1 MDHEN, CDR2 SYDVKM. The CDR3 totals 12 residues. The CDR3 bases are TGTGCCAGCAGGGGCTCGGATCAGCCCCAGCATTTT. Its translation is CASRGSDQPQHF.

This clone has a single count. This chain uses TRBV5-1 with TRBJ2-7, with a tentative D call TRBD2 (5 bases). CDR1 SGHRS and CDR2 YFSETQ come from the germline V gene. The CDR3 is 16 amino acids. The V gene lost 0 bases and the J gene lost 0 bases, with 13 bases spanning the gap. In DNA, the CDR3 is TGCGCCAGCAGCTTGGCCGGAGGAACTGGCTCCTACGAGCAGTACTTC. This sequence encodes CASSLAGGTGSYEQYF.

The chain employs TRBV30 and TRBJ2-3; D not certain. CDR3 size: 15 residues. V was clipped by 0 bases and J by 6 bases, with 16 bases between them. The germline V gene encodes CDR1 GTSNPN and CDR2 SVGIG (reference sequence). The CDR3 region is CAWSVAAFSADTQYF. In nucleotides, the CDR3 is TGTGCCTGGAGTGTAGCAGCTTTTTCGGCGGATACGCAGTATTTT.

CDR3 sequence: CAISESTERSSYNEQFF. The DNA for the CDR3 is TGTGCCATCAGTGAGTCGACGGAGCGGAGCTCCTACAATGAGCAGTTCTTC. The chain has TRBV10-3 and TRBJ2-1; possible D gene TRBD2, 5 bases. CDR3 length: 17 residues. V gave up 0 bases and J gave up 0 bases, with 12 bases separating them. Germline CDR1 reads ENHRY; CDR2 reads SYGVKD.

The chain couples TRBV6-6 to TRBJ1-2; no firm D call. There are 16 residues in the CDR3. Germline V gene sequence: CDR1 MNHNY, CDR2 SVGAGI (reference sequence). Trimming took off 0 bases at V and 0 bases at J, with 11 bases between the two ends. CDR3 sequence reads: CASSYSSQPPNYGYTF. CDR3 nucleotide sequence: TGTGCCAGCAGTTACTCGTCCCAGCCCCCTAACTATGGCTACACCTTC.

The V gene is TRBV5-1, the J gene TRBJ1-2; D remains ambiguous. Germline assignment: CDR1 SGHRS and CDR2 YFSETQ. This CDR3 has 18 residues. V was trimmed by 0 bases and J by 0 bases, leaving 18 bases between them. CDR3 nucleotide sequence: TGCGCCAGCAGCTTGGAGCCCAGCCTTGGATTGACTAACTATGGCTACACCTTC. It yields the protein CASSLEPSLGLTNYGYTF.